A single TCR beta chain is shown here with its context. Only in-frame clones appear in the TCRdb table, and some are missing; sequencing was by immunoSEQ multiplex PCR. The sample contains roughly 33,000 clones, about four fifths of which appear only once. This record comes from a study of OX40 agonist ivuxolimab in advanced cancers. The investigators sampled blood at baseline, at cycle 4 day 1, and at cycle 7 day 1. Trimming took off 5 bases at V and 3 bases at J, with 20 bases between the two ends. Germline V lookup: CDR1 SGHAT, CDR2 FQNNGV. The CDR3 length is 18 residues. The source is an adult with an advanced solid tumor such as melanoma, head and neck, liver or kidney cancer. This specimen consisted of CD4+ or CD8+ T cells sorted from blood, obtained in a trial of the OX40 agonist ivuxolimab. The chain recombines TRBV11-2 with TRBJ2-6; tentative D call: TRBD2 (5 bases). CDR3 in DNA: TGTGCCAGCAGCCTCGGGCCCGGGGATAGAGGTGGGGCCAACGTCCTGACTTTC. Protein: CASSLGPGDRGGANVLTF.